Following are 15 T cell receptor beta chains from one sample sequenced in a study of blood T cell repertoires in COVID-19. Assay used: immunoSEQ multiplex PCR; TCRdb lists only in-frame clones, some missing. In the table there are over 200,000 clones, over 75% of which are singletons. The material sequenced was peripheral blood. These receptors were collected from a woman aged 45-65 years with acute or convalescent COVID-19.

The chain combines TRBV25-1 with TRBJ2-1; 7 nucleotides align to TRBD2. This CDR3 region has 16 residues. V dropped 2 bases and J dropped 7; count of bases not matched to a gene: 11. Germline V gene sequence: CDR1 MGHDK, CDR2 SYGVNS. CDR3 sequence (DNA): TGTGCCAGCAGTGAAATGACGGGGTCCGGGAGGAATGAGCAGTTCTTC. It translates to CASSEMTGSGRNEQFF.

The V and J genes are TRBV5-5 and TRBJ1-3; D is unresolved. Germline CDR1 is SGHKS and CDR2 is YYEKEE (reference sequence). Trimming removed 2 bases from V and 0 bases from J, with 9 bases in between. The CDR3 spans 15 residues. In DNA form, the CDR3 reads TGTGCCAGCAGCTTCTGGCCGATCTCTGGAAACACCATATATTTT. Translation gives CASSFWPISGNTIYF.

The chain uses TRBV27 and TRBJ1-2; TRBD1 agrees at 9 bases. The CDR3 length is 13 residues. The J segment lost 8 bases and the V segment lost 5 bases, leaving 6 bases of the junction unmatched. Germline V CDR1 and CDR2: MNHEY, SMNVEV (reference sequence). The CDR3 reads CASSPGTGLGYTF. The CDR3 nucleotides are TGTGCCAGCAGTCCAGGGACAGGGTTGGGCTACACCTTC.

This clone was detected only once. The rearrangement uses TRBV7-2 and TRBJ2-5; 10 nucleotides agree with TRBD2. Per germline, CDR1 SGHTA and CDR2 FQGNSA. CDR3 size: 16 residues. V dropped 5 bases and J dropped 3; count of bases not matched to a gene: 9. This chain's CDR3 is CASSTFGLAEEETQYF. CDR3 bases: TGTGCCAGCAGCACATTTGGACTAGCGGAAGAAGAGACCCAGTACTTC.

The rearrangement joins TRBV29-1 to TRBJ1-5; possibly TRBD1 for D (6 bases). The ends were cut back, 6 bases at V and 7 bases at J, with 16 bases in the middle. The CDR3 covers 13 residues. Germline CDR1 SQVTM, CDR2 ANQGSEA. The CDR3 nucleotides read TGCAGCGTGACGACAGGCGTTGGACAGCCCCAGCATTTT. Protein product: CSVTTGVGQPQHF.

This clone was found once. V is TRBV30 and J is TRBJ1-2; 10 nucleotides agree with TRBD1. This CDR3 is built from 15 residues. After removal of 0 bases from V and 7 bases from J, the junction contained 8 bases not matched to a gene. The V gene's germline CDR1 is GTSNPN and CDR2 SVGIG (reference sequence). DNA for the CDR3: TGTGCCTGGAGTGTACCGGGACAGGGGTGGGGTGGCTACACCTTC. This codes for CAWSVPGQGWGGYTF.

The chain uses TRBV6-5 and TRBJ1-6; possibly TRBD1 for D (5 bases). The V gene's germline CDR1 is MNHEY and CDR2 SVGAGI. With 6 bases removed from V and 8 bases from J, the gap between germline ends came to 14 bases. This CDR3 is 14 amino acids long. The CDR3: CASRTGVGDSPLHF. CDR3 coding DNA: TGTGCCAGCAGAACTGGGGTAGGGGATTCACCCCTCCACTTT.

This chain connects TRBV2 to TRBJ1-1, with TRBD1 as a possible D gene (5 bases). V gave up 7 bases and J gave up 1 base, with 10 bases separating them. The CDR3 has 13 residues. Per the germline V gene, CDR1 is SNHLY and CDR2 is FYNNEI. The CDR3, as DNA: TGTGCCAGCACTGGACACAAGAACACTGAAGCTTTCTTT. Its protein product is CASTGHKNTEAFF.

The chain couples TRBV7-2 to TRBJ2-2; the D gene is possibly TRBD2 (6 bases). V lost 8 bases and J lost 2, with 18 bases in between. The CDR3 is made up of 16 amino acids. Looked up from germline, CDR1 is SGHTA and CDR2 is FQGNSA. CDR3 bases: TGTGCCAGCCGCCGTGCTGCCGGGACTAACACCGGGGAGCTGTTTTTT. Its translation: CASRRAAGTNTGELFF.

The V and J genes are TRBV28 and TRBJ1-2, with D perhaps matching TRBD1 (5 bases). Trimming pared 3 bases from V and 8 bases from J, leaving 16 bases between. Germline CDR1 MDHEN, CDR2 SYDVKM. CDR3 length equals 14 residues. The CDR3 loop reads CASSFPRAARGYTF. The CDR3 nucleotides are TGTGCCAGCAGTTTCCCCAGGGCCGCGCGGGGCTACACCTTC.

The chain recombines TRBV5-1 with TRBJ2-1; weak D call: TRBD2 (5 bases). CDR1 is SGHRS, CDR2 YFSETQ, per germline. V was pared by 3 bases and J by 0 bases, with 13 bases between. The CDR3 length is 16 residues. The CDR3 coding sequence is TGCGCCAGCAGCTGGAGCGGATTAAGCTCCTACAATGAGCAGTTCTTC. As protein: CASSWSGLSSYNEQFF.

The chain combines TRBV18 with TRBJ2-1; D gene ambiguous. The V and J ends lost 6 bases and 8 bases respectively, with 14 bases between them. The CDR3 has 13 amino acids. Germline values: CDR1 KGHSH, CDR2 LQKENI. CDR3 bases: TGTGCCAGCTCCCTTGGGCCCGGCGATGAGCAGTTCTTC. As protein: CASSLGPGDEQFF.

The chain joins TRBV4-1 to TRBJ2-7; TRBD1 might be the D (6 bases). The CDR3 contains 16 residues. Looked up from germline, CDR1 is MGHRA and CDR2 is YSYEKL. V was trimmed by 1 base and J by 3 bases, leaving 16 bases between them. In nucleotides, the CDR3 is TGCGCCAGCAGCCAAGGGGACATCCTCTTTGGCTACGAGCAGTACTTC. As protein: CASSQGDILFGYEQYF.

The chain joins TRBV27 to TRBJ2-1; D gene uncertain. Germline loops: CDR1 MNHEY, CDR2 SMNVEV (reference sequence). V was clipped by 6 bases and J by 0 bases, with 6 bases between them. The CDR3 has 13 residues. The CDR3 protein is CASSPDSYNEQFF. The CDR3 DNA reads TGTGCCAGCAGCCCAGACTCCTACAATGAGCAGTTCTTC.

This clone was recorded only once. The CDR3 sequence: CASSFLGSLAGVETQYF. For the CDR3, the DNA is TGCGCCAGCAGCTTCCTCGGAAGTTTAGCGGGAGTTGAGACCCAGTACTTC. The chain carries TRBV5-1 and TRBJ2-5; 9 bases line up with TRBD2. V was clipped by 2 bases and J by 5 bases; unmatched bases: 13. CDR3 length: 17 residues. The germline V gene encodes CDR1 SGHRS and CDR2 YFSETQ. Supplemented by reference TRBV5-1 and TRBJ2-5, the full variable domain reads KAGVTQTPRYLIKTRGQQVTLSCSPISGHRSVSWYQQTPGQGLQFLFEYFSETQRNKGNFPGRFSGRQFSNSRSEMNVSTLELGDSALYLCASSFLGSLAGVETQYFGPGTRLLVL.